This T cell receptor (beta chain) was identified in a study of blood T cell repertoires in COVID-19 (TCRdb year 2020). The study in broad terms: Samples covering the acute and convalescent phases of COVID-19 were provided by collaborators in the United States, Italy and Spain. The prospective study material was composed of cDNA or gDNA derived from T cells, B-cell-depleted T cells, or PBMCs. The dataset comprised deeply sampled blood TCRbeta repertoires from subjects exposed to, actively infected with, or recovered from COVID-19. The repertoires were released in a freely available public database meant as a resource for research on the immune response to SARS-CoV-2. The samples were drawn from the first 160 participants of the ongoing ImmuneRACE study and from 1,254 subjects provided by 6 global collaborators. Nearly every sample came with metadata listing a de-identified subject ID, COVID-19 status, age in years and sex. Where available, HLA class I and class II types were obtained from metadata supplied by the sample provider rather than from assay-based typing. Overall study outcomes, separate from this receptor: The amount of clinical and demographic metadata varied by source and participant and was provided uncurated.

TCRbeta CDR3 regions were amplified from genomic DNA by means of the immunoSEQ Assay, a bias-controlled multiplex PCR. The paper's data handling went like this. Within the assay, amplification of reference gene primers was used to estimate how many nucleated cells each sample contained. Sequence reads were collapsed and filtered to measure the absolute abundance of every unique TCRbeta CDR3 rearrangement. For each sample, productive Simpson clonality was calculated as the square root of Simpson's diversity index over productive rearrangements. This immuneACCESS table, as held by TCRdb, lists in-frame sequences with V and J called but not all clones. Of the missing ones, under half trace to an unresolved V gene in checked studies; the others have no known cause. V, J and clone size are those of that table, while D and trimming were read from the DNA. The sample has more than 100,000 clones on record, roughly 84% of them singletons. The ten largest clones represent 15% to 20% of the sample.

The count of this clone is one. Its antigen specificity is not known. Per-base quality was not reported, and no clone a single base away is much larger than it. At the junction V is shortened by 5 bases and J by 2 bases; bases outside the gene matches: 3. In the germline V gene, CDR1 corresponds to SNHLY and CDR2 to FYNNEI. From its cysteine to its phenylalanine, the CDR3 spans 14 amino acids. Only the CDR3 part of the read is kept: 42 bases, read in frame from the first base. Collaborating institutions collected whole blood in K2EDTA tubes following their own protocols. For TCRbeta analysis, collaborators shipped samples as frozen whole blood, isolated PBMCs, or DNA extracted from either of those sample types.

This clonotype was obtained from an elderly woman with acute or convalescent COVID-19. Recombination joined TRBV2 with TRBJ1-5, with 7 junctional bases fitting TRBD1. The source material was peripheral blood. The CDR3 region has the sequence CASSRQGGNQPQHF. In nucleotide form, the sequence is TGTGCCAGCAGTCGACAGGGAGGCAATCAGCCCCAGCATTTT. Where the CDR3 stops, the reference TRBV2 and TRBJ1-5 genes take over; the full variable domain is EPEVTQTPSHQVTQMGQEVILRCVPISNHLYFYWYRQILGQKVEFLVSFYNNEISEKSEIFDDQFSVERPDGSNFTLKIRSTKLEDSAMYFCASSRQGGNQPQHFGDGTRLSIL.